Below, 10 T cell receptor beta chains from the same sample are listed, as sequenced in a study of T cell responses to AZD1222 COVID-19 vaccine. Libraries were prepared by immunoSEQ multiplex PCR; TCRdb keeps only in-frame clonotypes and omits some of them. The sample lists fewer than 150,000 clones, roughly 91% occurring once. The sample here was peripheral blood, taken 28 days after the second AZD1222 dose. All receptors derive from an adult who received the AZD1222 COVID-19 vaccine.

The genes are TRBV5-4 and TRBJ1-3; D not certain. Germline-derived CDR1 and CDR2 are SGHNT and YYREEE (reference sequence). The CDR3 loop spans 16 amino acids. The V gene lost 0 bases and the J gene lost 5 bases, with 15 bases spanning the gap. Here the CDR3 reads CASSLGGAEARNTIYF. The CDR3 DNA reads TGTGCCAGCAGCTTGGGAGGAGCGGAAGCTCGAAACACCATATATTTT.

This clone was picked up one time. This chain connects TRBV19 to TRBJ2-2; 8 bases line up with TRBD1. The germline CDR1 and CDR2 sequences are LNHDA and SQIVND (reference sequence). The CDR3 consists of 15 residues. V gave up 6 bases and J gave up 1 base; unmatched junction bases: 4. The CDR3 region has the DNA TGTGCCAGTAGCCAGGGGGCTCGGAACACCGGGGAGCTGTTTTTT. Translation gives CASSQGARNTGELFF.

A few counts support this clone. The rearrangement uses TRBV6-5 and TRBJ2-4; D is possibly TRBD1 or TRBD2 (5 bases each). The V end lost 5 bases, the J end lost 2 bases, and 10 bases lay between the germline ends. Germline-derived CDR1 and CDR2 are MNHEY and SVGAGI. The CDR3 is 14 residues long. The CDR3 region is CASSPRGTKNIQYF. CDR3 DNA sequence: TGTGCCAGCAGTCCCCGGGGCACCAAAAACATTCAGTACTTC.

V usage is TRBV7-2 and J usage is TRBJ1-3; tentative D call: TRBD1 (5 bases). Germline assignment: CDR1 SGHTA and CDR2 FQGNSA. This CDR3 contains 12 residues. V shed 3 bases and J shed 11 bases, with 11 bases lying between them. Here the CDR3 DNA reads TGTGCCAGCAGCTTTCCACCAGGGCCCATATATTTT. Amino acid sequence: CASSFPPGPIYF.

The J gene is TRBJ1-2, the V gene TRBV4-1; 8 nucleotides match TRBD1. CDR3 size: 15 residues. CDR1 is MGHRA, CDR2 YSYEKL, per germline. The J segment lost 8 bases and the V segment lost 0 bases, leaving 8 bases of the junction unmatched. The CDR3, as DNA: TGCGCCAGCAGCCAAGACCCCAGGGACAGGAGAGGCTACACCTTC. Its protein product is CASSQDPRDRRGYTF.

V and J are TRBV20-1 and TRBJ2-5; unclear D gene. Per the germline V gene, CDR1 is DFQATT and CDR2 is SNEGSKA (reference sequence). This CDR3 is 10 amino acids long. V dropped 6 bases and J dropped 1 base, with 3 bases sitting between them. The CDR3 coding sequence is TGCAGTGCCGTCCAAGAGACCCAGTACTTC. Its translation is CSAVQETQYF.

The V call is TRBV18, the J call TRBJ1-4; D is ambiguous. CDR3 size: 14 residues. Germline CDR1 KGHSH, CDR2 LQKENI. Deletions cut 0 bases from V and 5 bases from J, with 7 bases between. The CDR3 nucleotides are TGTGCCAGCTCACCACCGGGCCAAAATGAAAAACTGTTTTTT. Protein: CASSPPGQNEKLFF.

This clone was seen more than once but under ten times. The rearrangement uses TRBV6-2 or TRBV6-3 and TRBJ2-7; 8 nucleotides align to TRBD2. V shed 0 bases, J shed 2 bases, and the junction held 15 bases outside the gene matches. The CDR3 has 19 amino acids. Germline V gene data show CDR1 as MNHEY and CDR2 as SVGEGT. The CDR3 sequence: CASSYSFGSGDSQPYEQYF. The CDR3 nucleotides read TGTGCCAGCAGTTACTCTTTCGGTAGCGGGGACTCACAACCCTACGAGCAGTACTTC.

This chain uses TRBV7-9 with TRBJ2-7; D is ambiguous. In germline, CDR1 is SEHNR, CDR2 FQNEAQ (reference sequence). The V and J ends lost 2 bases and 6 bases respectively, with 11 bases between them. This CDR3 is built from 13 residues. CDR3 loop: CASSLSPSGEQYF. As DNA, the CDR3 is TGTGCCAGCAGCTTAAGTCCATCCGGCGAGCAGTACTTC.

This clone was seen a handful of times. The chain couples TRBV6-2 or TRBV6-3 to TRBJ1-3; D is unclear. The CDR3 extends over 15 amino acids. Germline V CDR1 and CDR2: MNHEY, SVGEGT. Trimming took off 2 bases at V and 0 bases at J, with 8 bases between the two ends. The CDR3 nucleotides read TGTGCCAGCAGTTACAGGCGTCGCTCTGGAAACACCATATATTTT. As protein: CASSYRRRSGNTIYF.